The sequence of this T cell receptor beta chain was determined in a study of blood T cell repertoires in COVID-19. Study-level information: From the United States, Italy and Spain came samples of acute and convalescent COVID-19. T cells, B-cell-depleted T cells, or PBMCs supplied cDNA or gDNA.

V dropped 1 base and J dropped 2 bases, with 7 bases sitting between them. Germline CDR1 and CDR2: MGHDK and SYGVNS. This CDR3 has 14 amino acids. Original processing notes: Reference gene primer amplification gave estimated nucleated cell counts. Only in-frame clones appear in the TCRdb table, and some are missing; sequencing was by immunoSEQ multiplex PCR. The V and J calls and the clone size are those of that table, but D and trimming were determined from the DNA. The repertoire includes fewer than 120,000 clones, over 60% of them detected once, and over 3.5% sits in the top ten. This chain joins TRBV25-1 and TRBJ2-3; D ambiguous. The source of this sequence is a woman older than 75 with acute or convalescent COVID-19. Sample: peripheral blood. The DNA of the CDR3 is TGTGCCAGCAGTGAATTGAGAAACACAGATACGCAGTATTTT. Residues: CASSELRNTDTQYF.